This is a list of T cell receptor beta chains from one sample in a study of identical twins. TCRdb reprocessed the 5' RACE reads via MiXCR and lists one record per CDR3 protein. The sample yields some 690,000 distinct CDR3 sequences, approximately 22% seen once. These data were also reused for a study on T cells expressing NK-cell markers.

Material: PBMCs. The origin of the receptors is a woman aged 18-29 years in good health. CDR3s include the opening cysteine and the closing phenylalanine or tryptophan. Size tells how often a clone was seen (once, few, many) or the class of an expanded clone, and some rows leave it out.

v_gene: TRBV29-1
abundance: few
j_gene: TRBJ2-2
CDR3aa: CSVRRLQGSGGELFF

v_gene: TRBV5-1
abundance: many
j_gene: TRBJ1-2
CDR3aa: CASSLAGGRANYGYTF

v_gene: TRBV20-1
abundance: -
j_gene: TRBJ2-5
CDR3aa: CSASTEETQYF

v_gene: TRBV29-1
abundance: many
j_gene: TRBJ2-1
CDR3aa: CSVASGGWGNEQFF

v_gene: TRBV5-4
abundance: once
j_gene: TRBJ1-6
CDR3aa: CASSLAAGDTLHF

v_gene: TRBV5-6
abundance: few
j_gene: TRBJ2-7
CDR3aa: CASSLWPRGSYEQYF

v_gene: TRBV20-1
abundance: few
j_gene: TRBJ2-3
CDR3aa: CSAEMDSDTQYF

v_gene: TRBV27
abundance: -
j_gene: TRBJ2-1
CDR3aa: CASTQGLAGAYNEQFF

v_gene: TRBV20-1
abundance: -
j_gene: TRBJ2-5
CDR3aa: CSALARRGQETQYF

v_gene: TRBV5-1
abundance: -
j_gene: TRBJ2-2
CDR3aa: CASSLSVVGQVGELFF

v_gene: TRBV12-3/TRBV12-4
abundance: -
j_gene: TRBJ2-3
CDR3aa: CASSLWGVLRTDTQYF

v_gene: TRBV20-1
abundance: few
j_gene: TRBJ2-3
CDR3aa: CSARSSVKDTQYF

v_gene: TRBV10-3
abundance: -
j_gene: TRBJ2-5
CDR3aa: CAISDDRETQYF

v_gene: TRBV12-3/TRBV12-4
abundance: few
j_gene: TRBJ2-7
CDR3aa: CASRRQGAKYEQYF

v_gene: TRBV5-1
abundance: few
j_gene: TRBJ2-7
CDR3aa: CASIGRFSYEQYF

v_gene: TRBV20-1
abundance: few
j_gene: TRBJ2-3
CDR3aa: CSAPRAGLSTDTQYF

v_gene: TRBV5-1
abundance: -
j_gene: TRBJ2-5
CDR3aa: CASSSWASGGKTQYF

v_gene: TRBV9
abundance: -
j_gene: TRBJ2-1
CDR3aa: CASGLGTGPSNEQFF

v_gene: TRBV12-3/TRBV12-4
abundance: few
j_gene: TRBJ1-5
CDR3aa: CASSLSQGYQPQHF

v_gene: TRBV5-1
abundance: many
j_gene: TRBJ2-6
CDR3aa: CASSLERSGANVLTF

v_gene: TRBV21-1
abundance: many
j_gene: TRBJ2-6
CDR3aa: CASSKRARSLSGANVLTF

v_gene: TRBV12-3/TRBV12-4
abundance: -
j_gene: TRBJ2-2
CDR3aa: CASSYLAGVPNTGELFF

v_gene: TRBV18
abundance: -
j_gene: TRBJ2-3
CDR3aa: CASSPPWVMADTQYF